A selection of T cell receptor beta chains follows, all from one sample in a study of cytomegalovirus exposure and HLA in healthy donors. Using immunoSEQ multiplex PCR, the repertoire was profiled, and TCRdb retains in-frame clones only, with some absent. This sample has about 190,000 clones, with about 77% found just once. The sample consisted of PBMCs. The receptors were gathered from a woman younger than 45 in good health and CMV-seropositive. The CDR3 runs from the conserved cysteine through the conserved F or W. D genes are given only for firm matches. A clone size is listed for some rows: how often the clone was seen (once, few, many), or a class if it is expanded.

14	TRBD2	.	TRBV9	TRBJ2-1	CASNPGTTYNEQFF	TGTGCCAGCAACCCCGGGACTACCTACAATGAGCAGTTCTTC
14	.	.	TRBV7-2	TRBJ1-1	CASSAEPGSTEAFF	TGTGCCAGCAGCGCCGAGCCTGGTTCCACTGAAGCTTTCTTT
17	TRBD2	.	TRBV9	TRBJ2-3	CASGRGRTGLATDTQYF	TGTGCCAGCGGACGAGGGAGAACGGGACTAGCGACAGATACGCAGTATTTT
14	.	.	TRBV18	TRBJ1-6	CASSQGLFDSPLHF	TGTGCCAGCTCACAGGGGTTGTTTGATTCACCCCTCCACTTT
16	TRBD2	.	TRBV7-2	TRBJ2-3	CASSLMRGGGADTQYF	TGTGCCAGCAGCTTAATGCGGGGGGGCGGGGCAGATACGCAGTATTTT
16	TRBD1	few	TRBV10-3	TRBJ1-1	CAISESRTGADTEAFF	TGTGCCATCAGTGAGAGCAGGACAGGGGCTGACACTGAAGCTTTCTTT
14	TRBD2	.	TRBV19	TRBJ2-5	CATLSTSGGETQYF	TGTGCCACCCTTTCGACTAGCGGGGGAGAGACCCAGTACTTC
14	.	.	TRBV9	TRBJ1-2	CASSPDLEIYGYTF	TGTGCCAGCAGCCCAGACCTAGAGATCTATGGCTACACCTTC
15	.	.	TRBV4-1	TRBJ2-5	CASSQDPGTQETQYF	TGCGCCAGCAGCCAAGATCCCGGTACTCAAGAGACCCAGTACTTC
18	.	.	TRBV28	TRBJ1-1	CASSKRPGSYKRSTEAFF	TGTGCCAGCAGTAAAAGGCCCGGTTCATACAAGAGGAGCACTGAAGCTTTCTTT
16	TRBD2	.	TRBV9	TRBJ2-2	CASSSLAGDNTGELFF	TGTGCCAGCAGCTCTCTAGCGGGGGACAACACCGGGGAGCTGTTTTTT
15	TRBD2	.	TRBV6-1	TRBJ2-5	CASSWTSGQQETQYF	TGTGCCAGCAGTTGGACTAGCGGCCAACAAGAGACCCAGTACTTC
14	.	.	TRBV6-6	TRBJ1-5	CASSTSRQIQPQHF	TGTGCCAGCAGCACCTCCCGACAGATACAGCCCCAGCATTTT
16	.	.	TRBV7-6	TRBJ1-3	CASSSFEVSPGNTIYF	TGTGCCAGCAGCTCCTTTGAGGTGTCCCCTGGAAACACCATATATTTT
11	.	.	TRBV2	TRBJ2-5	CASIIQETQYF	TGTGCCAGCATTATTCAAGAGACCCAGTACTTC
15	TRBD1	few	TRBV2	TRBJ2-3	CASSPGQGIADTQYF	TGTGCCAGCAGTCCGGGACAGGGGATTGCAGATACGCAGTATTTT
13	.	.	TRBV15	TRBJ1-1	CATSWDSRGVAFF	TGTGCCACCAGCTGGGACTCTCGAGGAGTAGCTTTCTTT
16	.	.	TRBV18	TRBJ2-2	CASSPGGRLVTGELFF	TGTGCCAGCTCACCAGGGGGCAGGCTGGTCACCGGGGAGCTGTTTTTT
18	.	.	TRBV28	TRBJ2-2	CASSPRIGGRSGTGELFF	TGTGCCAGCAGCCCGCGGATCGGTGGGAGGTCCGGCACCGGGGAGCTGTTTTTT
15	TRBD2	.	TRBV5-1	TRBJ2-5	CASSVGLAVGETQYF	TGCGCCAGCAGCGTGGGACTAGCGGTGGGGGAGACCCAGTACTTC
13	.	few	TRBV5-5	TRBJ1-6	CASSREPYSPLHF	TGTGCCAGCAGCCGGGAACCTTATTCACCCCTCCACTTT
13	.	.	TRBV27	TRBJ2-1	CASSLSVLAEQFF	TGTGCCAGCAGTTTATCAGTACTAGCTGAGCAGTTCTTC
15	.	.	TRBV7-2	TRBJ2-5	CASSLDFRDSETQYF	TGTGCCAGCAGCTTAGATTTCCGGGATTCGGAGACCCAGTACTTC
13	.	.	TRBV5-1	TRBJ1-1	CASSLAGGPEAFF	TGCGCCAGCAGCTTGGCGGGGGGGCCTGAAGCTTTCTTT